One and the same sample provided the 30 T cell receptor beta chains below, sequenced in a study of T cell responses to AZD1222 COVID-19 vaccine (TCRdb year 2021). The protocol used for the library was the immunoSEQ multiplex PCR assay. This immuneACCESS table, as held by TCRdb, lists in-frame sequences with V and J called but not all clones. Of the missing ones, under half trace to an unresolved V gene in checked studies; the others have no known cause. Within this sample are 45,000 or so clones, with roughly 90% of them counted one time only. The top ten hold roughly 1.1% of the sample. The intended sense of this specimen's time point label: about 28 days (+/-7) after the second vaccine dose. This sample comprised peripheral blood, obtained 28 days after the second AZD1222 dose. These receptors were collected from an adult who received the AZD1222 COVID-19 vaccine.

The rearrangement links TRBV28 to TRBJ2-7; 7 nucleotides line up with TRBD1. The junction had 11 bases not matched to a gene; V was cut back by 6 bases and J by 3 bases. This CDR3 contains 15 residues. CDR1 and CDR2 (germline): MDHEN, SYDVKM. CDR3 in amino acids: CASRHTGTVFYEQYF. Here the CDR3 DNA reads TGTGCCAGCAGACACACCGGGACAGTATTCTACGAGCAGTACTTC.

The J gene is TRBJ2-5, the V gene TRBV6-1; 7 bases match TRBD1. The germline CDR1 and CDR2 sequences are MNHNS and SASEGT. CDR3 length: 14 amino acids. Losses at the gene ends were 2 bases for V and 5 bases for J; bases not matched to a gene: 5. The DNA for the CDR3 is TGTGCCAGCAGTGAACAAGGACAGGTGGAGACCCAGTACTTC. Amino acids: CASSEQGQVETQYF.

CDR3 bases: TGCAGCGCCCGGACAGGGAGCTCCTACGAGCAGTACTTC. Amino acid sequence: CSARTGSSYEQYF. This chain connects TRBV29-1 to TRBJ2-7; 8 positions match TRBD1. Germline V CDR1 and CDR2: SQVTM, ANQGSEA. The V segment lost 7 bases and the J segment 0 bases; nucleotides outside the gene matches: 5. This CDR3 has 13 amino acids.

This sequence joins TRBV7-6 and TRBJ2-2, with D tentatively TRBD1 (6 bases). V dropped 2 bases and J dropped 3 bases, with 10 bases sitting between them. CDR1 SGHVS and CDR2 FNYEAQ come from the germline V gene. There are 15 residues in the CDR3. CDR3 nucleotides: TGTGCCAGCAGCTTATTTGGGGGCGACACCGGGGAGCTGTTTTTT. As protein: CASSLFGGDTGELFF.

V gene TRBV10-1 combines with J gene TRBJ2-7, with no clear D. Germline CDR1 is WNHNN and CDR2 is SYGVQD (reference sequence). V shed 5 bases and J shed 2 bases, with 7 bases lying between them. The CDR3 sequence is 12 residues long. This CDR3 reads CASSHSTYEQYF. The CDR3 DNA reads as TGCGCCAGCAGTCACTCAACCTACGAGCAGTACTTC.

V usage is TRBV27 and J usage is TRBJ1-5; possibly TRBD1 for D (5 bases). The CDR3 runs to 14 residues. Trimming removed 5 bases from V and 3 bases from J, with 11 bases in between. Germline V CDR1 and CDR2: MNHEY, SMNVEV (reference sequence). CDR3 bases: TGTGCCAGCAGTGATGGACAATTCAATCAGCCCCAGCATTTT. Amino acids: CASSDGQFNQPQHF.

This chain links TRBV5-1 with TRBJ2-2; the D is unclear. The CDR3 extends over 13 amino acids. Germline lookup yields CDR1 SGHRS and CDR2 YFSETQ. Trimming took 0 bases from V and 4 from J, leaving 4 bases between them. DNA for the CDR3: TGCGCCAGCAGCTTGGTCGGCACCGGGGAGCTGTTTTTT. This translates into CASSLVGTGELFF.

The gene calls are TRBV30 and TRBJ1-1, with D uncertain. Germline V gene data show CDR1 as GTSNPN and CDR2 as SVGIG (reference sequence). Deletions cut 1 base from V and 1 base from J, with 19 bases between. The CDR3 loop spans 17 amino acids. CDR3 region: CAWSAWGVSGENTEAFF. The CDR3 DNA follows: TGTGCCTGGAGTGCTTGGGGTGTGAGCGGGGAGAACACTGAAGCTTTCTTT.

This sequence joins TRBV12-3 or TRBV12-4 and TRBJ2-5; TRBD1 agrees at 7 bases. V dropped 6 bases and J dropped 4; count of bases not matched to a gene: 5. There are 13 residues in the CDR3. The CDR3 protein is CASRGTGVETQYF. For the CDR3, the DNA is TGTGCCAGCAGAGGCACAGGGGTAGAGACCCAGTACTTC.

This clone was seen just once. The chain combines TRBV15 with TRBJ1-6; D remains unclear. The CDR3 sequence is 12 residues long. The germline V gene has CDR1 LNHNV and CDR2 YYDKDF (reference sequence). V gave up 0 bases and J gave up 6 bases, with 0 bases separating them. CDR3 coding DNA: TGTGCCACCAGCAGAGATAATTCACCCCTCCACTTT. Translating gives CATSRDNSPLHF.

This chain connects TRBV7-2 to TRBJ1-5, with 11 bases matching TRBD1. The V gene end was trimmed by 5 bases and the J gene end by 0 bases; junction bases not matched to a gene: 12. CDR3 length: 19 amino acids. Germline CDR1 is SGHTA and CDR2 is FQGNSA. CDR3 protein: CASSLTGTGGSYSNQPQHF. CDR3 nucleotides: TGTGCCAGCAGCCTCACCGGGACAGGGGGTTCCTATAGCAATCAGCCCCAGCATTTT.

The chain combines TRBV21-1 with TRBJ2-1; the listed D gene, TRBD2, was not tested against the DNA. TRBV21-1 corresponds to a pseudogene. The CDR3 is 13 amino acids. The CDR3 DNA follows: TGTGCCAGCAGCCCGCCGCCTTCGGATGAGCAGTTCTTC. It translates to CASSPPPSDEQFF.

The gene calls are TRBV28 and TRBJ1-1; no firm D call. Germline CDR1 reads MDHEN; CDR2 reads SYDVKM. V dropped 2 bases and J dropped 7 bases, with 14 bases sitting between them. This CDR3 is built from 14 residues. The CDR3 nucleotides are TGTGCCAGCAGTTTAGTCCCGGGGTATGGTGAAGCTTTCTTT. It is translated as CASSLVPGYGEAFF.

The CDR3 DNA reads as TGTGCCAGCAGTGAATATTTACGGGATACGCAGTATTTT. Its protein is CASSEYLRDTQYF. V and J are TRBV25-1 and TRBJ2-3; D gene uncertain. The V and J ends lost 0 bases and 6 bases respectively, with 7 bases between them. CDR3 size: 13 residues. The germline V gene has CDR1 MGHDK and CDR2 SYGVNS.

The chain uses TRBV10-3 and TRBJ2-1, with a weak D call TRBD1 (5 bases). This CDR3 has 16 residues. In germline, CDR1 is ENHRY, CDR2 SYGVKD. V was shortened by 0 bases and J by 8 bases, with 17 bases between the two germline ends. The CDR3 sequence: CAISESRSGPFDEQFF. The CDR3 nucleotides read TGTGCCATCAGTGAGTCGAGGTCAGGGCCCTTCGATGAGCAGTTCTTC.

This chain links TRBV5-1 with TRBJ2-1; 11 bases fit TRBD2. The CDR3 spans 16 residues. The germline V gene has CDR1 SGHRS and CDR2 YFSETQ. Unmatched junction bases numbered 12, after V lost 5 bases and J lost 8 bases. This CDR3 reads CASSTWSSGGRDEQFF. CDR3 nucleotide sequence: TGCGCCAGCAGTACGTGGTCTAGCGGGGGGAGGGATGAGCAGTTCTTC. Drawing the rest from reference TRBV5-1 and TRBJ2-1, the complete variable domain is KAGVTQTPRYLIKTRGQQVTLSCSPISGHRSVSWYQQTPGQGLQFLFEYFSETQRNKGNFPGRFSGRQFSNSRSEMNVSTLELGDSALYLCASSTWSSGGRDEQFFGPGTRLTVL.

The CDR3 region has the DNA TGTGCCAGCAGTGAAAACAGGGATGGCAATCAGCCCCAGCATTTT. It translates to CASSENRDGNQPQHF. The chain combines TRBV2 with TRBJ1-5, with D possibly matching TRBD1 (6 bases). Germline CDR1 reads SNHLY; CDR2 reads FYNNEI. Deletions cut 2 bases from V and 2 bases from J, with 10 bases between. The CDR3 is 15 residues long.

The chain recombines TRBV6-5 with TRBJ1-2; no reliable D call. The germline V and J ends were trimmed by 2 bases and 0 bases, with 7 bases remaining between them. CDR1 and CDR2 from the germline V gene are MNHEY and SVGAGI. CDR3 length: 14 residues. Here the CDR3 reads CASSYGPANYGYTF. CDR3 coding DNA: TGTGCCAGCAGTTACGGGCCCGCTAACTATGGCTACACCTTC.

The rearrangement uses TRBV24-1 and TRBJ2-5; a weak D match, TRBD1 (6 bases). Germline CDR1 reads KGHDR; CDR2 reads SFDVKD. V lost 3 bases to trimming and J lost 5 bases, with 15 bases between them. The length of the CDR3 is 15 residues. DNA for the CDR3: TGTGCCACCAGTGATCCGACAGGAACCGGGGAGACCCAGTACTTC. Translating it yields CATSDPTGTGETQYF.

The rearrangement joins TRBV30 to TRBJ2-7; possibly TRBD1 or TRBD2 for D (5 bases each). There are 11 residues in the CDR3. V gave up 3 bases and J gave up 5 bases, with 8 bases separating them. The germline V gene encodes CDR1 GTSNPN and CDR2 SVGIG (reference sequence). The CDR3 nucleotides read TGTGCCTGGAGGAGGGGCCACGAGCAGTACTTC. The encoded protein is CAWRRGHEQYF.

V usage is TRBV2 and J usage is TRBJ2-4; D is perhaps TRBD1 or TRBD2 (5 bases each). In germline, CDR1 is SNHLY, CDR2 FYNNEI. V lost 7 bases to trimming and J lost 7 bases, with 14 bases between them. This CDR3 spans 13 amino acids. The CDR3 here is CASIGGLRNIQYF. For the CDR3, the DNA is TGTGCCAGCATTGGGGGTTTGAGGAACATTCAGTACTTC.

This chain links TRBV9 with TRBJ1-2, with 9 bases matching TRBD1. Germline CDR1 and CDR2: SGDLS and YYNGEE. The CDR3 runs 14 residues. V lost 3 bases and J lost 5; bases outside the gene matches: 5. DNA for the CDR3: TGTGCCAGCAGCGCGGCCGGGACAGGGTATGGCTACACCTTC. Its translation is CASSAAGTGYGYTF.

This rearrangement joins TRBV28 to TRBJ2-5; D gene uncertain. The germline V gene encodes CDR1 MDHEN and CDR2 SYDVKM. With 2 bases removed from V and 2 bases from J, the gap between germline ends came to 3 bases. The CDR3 has 12 residues. The CDR3: CASSLSQETQYF. The CDR3 nucleotides are TGTGCCAGCAGTTTAAGTCAAGAGACCCAGTACTTC.

V gene TRBV3-1 (or the pseudogene TRBV3-2) combines with J gene TRBJ1-6; TRBD1 matches 8 bases. V lost 1 base to trimming and J lost 10 bases; unmatched junction nucleotides: 6. The CDR3 consists of 15 residues. Germline assignment: CDR1 LGHDT and CDR2 YNNKEL (reference sequence). Written as DNA, the CDR3 is TGTGCCAGCAGCCAAGGGGACAGGTTTCGCTCACCCCTCCACTTT. Translation: CASSQGDRFRSPLHF.

The V and J genes are TRBV5-1 and TRBJ1-1; D unclear. CDR1 and CDR2 (germline): SGHRS, YFSETQ. Trimming stripped 3 bases from V and 5 bases from J, with 11 bases between. This CDR3 spans 13 amino acids. The CDR3 reads CASSSMMGTEAFF. In DNA form, the CDR3 reads TGCGCCAGCAGCTCTATGATGGGGACTGAAGCTTTCTTT. Complete variable domain (other parts from reference TRBV5-1 and TRBJ1-1): KAGVTQTPRYLIKTRGQQVTLSCSPISGHRSVSWYQQTPGQGLQFLFEYFSETQRNKGNFPGRFSGRQFSNSRSEMNVSTLELGDSALYLCASSSMMGTEAFFGQGTRLTVV.

V is TRBV19 and J is TRBJ2-1; D ambiguous. Germline assignment: CDR1 LNHDA and CDR2 SQIVND (reference sequence). The V end lost 6 bases, the J end lost 7 bases, and 10 bases lay between the germline ends. CDR3 length: 12 amino acids. This CDR3 is CASSFPSNEQFF. The CDR3 nucleotides read TGTGCCAGTAGCTTTCCTAGTAATGAGCAGTTCTTC.

The rearrangement joins TRBV18 to TRBJ1-5; D gene unclear. This CDR3 spans 17 amino acids. Trimming took off 4 bases at V and 1 base at J, with 17 bases between the two ends. CDR1 and CDR2 (germline): KGHSH, LQKENI. The CDR3 nucleotides read TGTGCCAGCTCACGAGACGAGACGGGAGGAAGCAATCAGCCCCAGCATTTT. Residues: CASSRDETGGSNQPQHF.

V usage is TRBV3-1 (or the pseudogene TRBV3-2) and J usage is TRBJ1-6; no clear D gene. The ends were cut back, 4 bases at V and 3 bases at J, with 10 bases in the middle. The length of the CDR3 is 15 residues. Germline CDR1 reads LGHDT; CDR2 reads YNNKEL (reference sequence). The CDR3 protein is CASSPPENYNSPLHF. In DNA form, the CDR3 reads TGTGCCAGCAGCCCGCCAGAGAACTATAATTCACCCCTCCACTTT.

The V call is TRBV9, the J call TRBJ1-6; D might be TRBD1 (6 bases). V dropped 0 bases and J dropped 2 bases, with 6 bases sitting between them. Germline CDR1 is SGDLS and CDR2 is YYNGEE. The CDR3 runs 15 residues. CDR3 loop: CASSVAGAYNSPLHF. CDR3 DNA sequence: TGTGCCAGCAGCGTAGCAGGGGCCTATAATTCACCCCTCCACTTT.

The gene calls are TRBV6-6 and TRBJ2-5; D might be TRBD1 (6 bases). Trimming pared 5 bases from V and 5 bases from J, leaving 24 bases between. The CDR3 is 17 residues long. Germline loops: CDR1 MNHNY, CDR2 SVGAGI (reference sequence). DNA of the CDR3: TGTGCCAGCAGTCGAGATAGGGGGACCCTCAATGGGGAGACCCAGTACTTC. This gives the protein CASSRDRGTLNGETQYF.